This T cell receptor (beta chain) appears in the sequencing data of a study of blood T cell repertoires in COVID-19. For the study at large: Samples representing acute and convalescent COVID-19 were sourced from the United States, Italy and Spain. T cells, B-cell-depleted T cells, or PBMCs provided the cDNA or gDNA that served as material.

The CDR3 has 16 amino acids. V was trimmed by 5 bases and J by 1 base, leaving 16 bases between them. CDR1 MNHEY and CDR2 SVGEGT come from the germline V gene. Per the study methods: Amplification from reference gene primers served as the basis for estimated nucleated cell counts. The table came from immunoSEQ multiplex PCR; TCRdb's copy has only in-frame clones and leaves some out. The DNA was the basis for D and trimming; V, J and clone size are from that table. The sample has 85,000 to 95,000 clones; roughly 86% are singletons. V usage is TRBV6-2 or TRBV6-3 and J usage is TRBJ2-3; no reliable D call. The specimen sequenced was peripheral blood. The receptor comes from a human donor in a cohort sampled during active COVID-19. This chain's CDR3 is CASSRVADWGTDTQYF. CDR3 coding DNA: TGTGCCAGCAGTCGAGTTGCCGACTGGGGCACAGATACGCAGTATTTT.